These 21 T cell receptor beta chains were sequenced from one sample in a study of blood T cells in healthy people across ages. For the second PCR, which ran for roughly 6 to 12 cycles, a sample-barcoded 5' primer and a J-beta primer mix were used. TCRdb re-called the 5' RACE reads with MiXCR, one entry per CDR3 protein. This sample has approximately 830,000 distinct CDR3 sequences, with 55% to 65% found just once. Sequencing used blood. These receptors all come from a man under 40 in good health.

The CDR3 DNA sequence: TGCAGCGGGGAAGAGGGTGAAAAACTGTTTTTT. Translating gives CSGEEGEKLFF. The chain recombines TRBV29-1 with TRBJ1-4, with D uncertain. The ends were cut back, 7 bases at V and 7 bases at J, with 10 bases in the middle. The germline V gene encodes CDR1 SQVTM and CDR2 ANQGSEA. The CDR3 length is 11 residues.

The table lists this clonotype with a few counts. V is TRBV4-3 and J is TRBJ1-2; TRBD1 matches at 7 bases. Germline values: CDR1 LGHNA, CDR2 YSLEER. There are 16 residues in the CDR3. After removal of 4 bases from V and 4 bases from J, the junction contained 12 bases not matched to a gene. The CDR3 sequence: CASSPRTGGGGYGYTF. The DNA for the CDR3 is TGCGCCAGCAGCCCACGGACAGGAGGAGGCGGCTATGGCTACACCTTC.

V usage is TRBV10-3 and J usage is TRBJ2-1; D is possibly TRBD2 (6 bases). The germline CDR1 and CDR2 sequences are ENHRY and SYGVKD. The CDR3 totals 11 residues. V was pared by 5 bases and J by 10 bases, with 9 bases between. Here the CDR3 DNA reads TGTGCCATCAGTTCTACTAGCGAGCAGTTCTTC. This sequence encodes CAISSTSEQFF.

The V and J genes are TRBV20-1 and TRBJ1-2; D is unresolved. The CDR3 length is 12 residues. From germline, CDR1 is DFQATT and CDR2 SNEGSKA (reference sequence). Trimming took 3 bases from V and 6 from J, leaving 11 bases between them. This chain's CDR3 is CSARNDLDGYTF. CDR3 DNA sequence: TGCAGTGCTAGGAACGATCTCGATGGCTACACCTTC.

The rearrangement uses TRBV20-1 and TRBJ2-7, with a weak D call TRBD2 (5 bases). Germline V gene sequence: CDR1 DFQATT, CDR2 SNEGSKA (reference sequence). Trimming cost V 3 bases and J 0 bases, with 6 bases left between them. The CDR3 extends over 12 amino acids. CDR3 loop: CSASGISYEQYF. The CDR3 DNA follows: TGCAGTGCTAGCGGGATCTCCTACGAGCAGTACTTC.

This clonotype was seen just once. The DNA for the CDR3 is TGTGCCAGCAGCCAGGACAGGGATGGTTCACCCCTCCACTTT. This sequence encodes CASSQDRDGSPLHF. The gene calls are TRBV14 and TRBJ1-6; TRBD1 matches at 8 bases. V lost 3 bases and J lost 9; bases outside the gene matches: 4. The CDR3 extends over 14 amino acids. The germline V gene has CDR1 SGHDN and CDR2 FVKESK.

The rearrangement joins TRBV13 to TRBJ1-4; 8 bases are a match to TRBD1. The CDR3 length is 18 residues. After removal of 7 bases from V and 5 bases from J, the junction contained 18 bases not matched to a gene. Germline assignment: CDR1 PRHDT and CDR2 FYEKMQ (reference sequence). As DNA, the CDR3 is TGTGCCAGCACATTCACGATGGACAGGGCCTCTTCCAATGAAAAACTGTTTTTT. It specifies CASTFTMDRASSNEKLFF.

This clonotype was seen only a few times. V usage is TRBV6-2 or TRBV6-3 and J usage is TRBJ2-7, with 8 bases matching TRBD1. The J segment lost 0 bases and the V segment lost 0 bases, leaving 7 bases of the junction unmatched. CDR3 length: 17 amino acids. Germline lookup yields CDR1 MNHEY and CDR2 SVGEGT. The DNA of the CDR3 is TGTGCCAGCAGTTACTCACCCGGGACAGGCTTCTCCTACGAGCAGTACTTC. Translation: CASSYSPGTGFSYEQYF.

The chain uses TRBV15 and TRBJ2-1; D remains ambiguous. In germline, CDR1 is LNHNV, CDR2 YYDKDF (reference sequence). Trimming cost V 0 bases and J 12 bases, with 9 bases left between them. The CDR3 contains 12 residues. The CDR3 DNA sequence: TGTGCCACCAGCAGAGATGACCAGCGGCAGTTCTTC. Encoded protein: CATSRDDQRQFF.

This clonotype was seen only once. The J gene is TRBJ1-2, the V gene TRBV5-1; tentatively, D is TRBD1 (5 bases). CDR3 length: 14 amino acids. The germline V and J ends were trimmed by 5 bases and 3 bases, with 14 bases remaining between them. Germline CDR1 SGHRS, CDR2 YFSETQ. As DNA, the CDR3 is TGCGCCAGCAGTCGATCCGGAGGGGACTATGGCTACACCTTC. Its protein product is CASSRSGGDYGYTF.

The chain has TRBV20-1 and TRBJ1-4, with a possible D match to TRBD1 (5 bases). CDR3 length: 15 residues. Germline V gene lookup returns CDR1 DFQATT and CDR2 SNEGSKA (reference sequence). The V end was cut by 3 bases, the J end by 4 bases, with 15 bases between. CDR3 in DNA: TGCAGTGCTAGGACCGGGGGAACCTATAATGAAAAACTGTTTTTT. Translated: CSARTGGTYNEKLFF.

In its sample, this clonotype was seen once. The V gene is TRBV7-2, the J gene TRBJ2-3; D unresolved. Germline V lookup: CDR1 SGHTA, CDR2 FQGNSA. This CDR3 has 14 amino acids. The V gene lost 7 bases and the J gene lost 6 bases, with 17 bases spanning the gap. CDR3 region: CASIKTGGRDTQYF. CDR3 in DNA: TGTGCCAGCATCAAGACGGGTGGTCGGGATACGCAGTATTTT.

CDR3 sequence reads: CASRIGGVETQYF. In nucleotides, the CDR3 is TGTGCCAGCAGGATCGGGGGCGTGGAGACCCAGTACTTC. The V call is TRBV2, the J call TRBJ2-5; D tentatively reads TRBD1 or TRBD2 (6 bases each). V was trimmed by 6 bases and J by 5 bases, leaving 13 bases between them. This CDR3 contains 13 residues. CDR1 and CDR2 from the germline V gene are SNHLY and FYNNEI.

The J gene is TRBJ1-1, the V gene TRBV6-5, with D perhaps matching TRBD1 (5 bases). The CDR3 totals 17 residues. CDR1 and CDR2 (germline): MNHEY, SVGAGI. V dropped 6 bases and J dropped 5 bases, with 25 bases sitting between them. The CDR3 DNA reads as TGTGCCAGCAGCTATGGGGGGGTGGTAACGCCGTGGACTGAAGCTTTCTTT. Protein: CASSYGGVVTPWTEAFF.

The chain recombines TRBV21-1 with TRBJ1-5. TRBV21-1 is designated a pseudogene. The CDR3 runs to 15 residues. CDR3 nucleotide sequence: TGTGCCAGCAGCAAAGACGGGAGTAGCAATCAGCCCCAGCATTTT. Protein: CASSKDGSSNQPQHF.

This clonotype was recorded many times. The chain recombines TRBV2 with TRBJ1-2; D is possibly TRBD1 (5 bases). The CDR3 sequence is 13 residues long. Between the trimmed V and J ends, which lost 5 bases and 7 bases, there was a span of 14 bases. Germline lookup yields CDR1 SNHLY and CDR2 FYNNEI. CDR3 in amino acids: CASSTGTKPGYTF. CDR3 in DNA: TGTGCCAGCAGTACCGGGACGAAACCTGGCTACACCTTC.

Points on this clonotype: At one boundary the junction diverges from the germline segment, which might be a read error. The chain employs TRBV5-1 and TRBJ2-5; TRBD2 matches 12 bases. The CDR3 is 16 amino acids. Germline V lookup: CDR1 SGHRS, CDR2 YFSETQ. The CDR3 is CASSLTSGGSKETQYF. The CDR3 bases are TGCGCCAGTAGCTTGACTAGCGGGGGTTCCAAAGAGACCCAGTACTTC.

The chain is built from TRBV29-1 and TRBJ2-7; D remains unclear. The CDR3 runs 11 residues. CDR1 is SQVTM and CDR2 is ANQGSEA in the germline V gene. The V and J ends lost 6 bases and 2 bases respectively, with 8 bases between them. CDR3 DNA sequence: TGCAGCGTGCAGACCACCTACGAGCAGTACTTC. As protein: CSVQTTYEQYF.

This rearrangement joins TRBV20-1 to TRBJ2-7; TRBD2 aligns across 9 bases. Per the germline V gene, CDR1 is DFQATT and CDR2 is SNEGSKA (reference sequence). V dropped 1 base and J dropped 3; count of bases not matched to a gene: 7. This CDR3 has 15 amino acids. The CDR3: CSARGGGVPFYEQYF. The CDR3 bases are TGCAGTGCTAGAGGCGGGGGGGTCCCCTTCTACGAGCAGTACTTC.

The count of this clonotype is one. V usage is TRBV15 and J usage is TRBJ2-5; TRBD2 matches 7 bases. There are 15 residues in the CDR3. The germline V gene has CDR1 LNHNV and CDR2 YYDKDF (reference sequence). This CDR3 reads CATIGSGSPGETQYF. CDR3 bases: TGTGCGACGATCGGTAGCGGGTCGCCGGGAGAGACCCAGTACTTC.

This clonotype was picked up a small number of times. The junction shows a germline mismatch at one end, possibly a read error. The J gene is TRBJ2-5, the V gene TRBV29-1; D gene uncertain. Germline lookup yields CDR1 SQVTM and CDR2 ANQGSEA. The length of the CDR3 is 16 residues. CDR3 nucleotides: TGCAGCGTTAAAGACACCCTACGACACTCCCAAGAGACCCAGTACTTC. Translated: CSVKDTLRHSQETQYF. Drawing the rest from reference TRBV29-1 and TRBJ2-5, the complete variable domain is SAVISQKPSRDICQRGTSLTIQCQVDSQVTMMFWYRQQPGQSLTLIATANQGSEATYESGFVIDKFPISRPNLTFSTLTVSNMSPEDSSIYLCSVKDTLRHSQETQYFGPGTRLLVL.